This TCR beta chain derives from a study of T cell responses to AZD1222 COVID-19 vaccine. Study-level points and caveats: Baseline antibody screening turned up just a handful of seropositive AZD1222 recipients. Targeting of unmutated variant regions was reportedly seen in nearly half of spike-specific TCRs.

The protocol was immunoSEQ multiplex PCR, while the TCRdb copy is restricted to in-frame clones and leaves out a portion. The sample holds around 200,000 clones, roughly 93% seen once. Germline V gene sequence: CDR1 MGHRA, CDR2 YSYEKL. The CDR3 has 14 amino acids. Unmatched junction bases numbered 3, after V lost 1 base and J lost 6 bases. In regard to this clone: The antigen remains unidentified.

This chain links TRBV4-1 with TRBJ2-7; 10 nucleotides align to TRBD2. The TCR originated in an adult in good health. The material was peripheral blood, obtained on day 0 of AZD1222 vaccination. Written as DNA, the CDR3 is TGCGCCAGCAGCCAAGTGCTAGCGGGAGTCGAGCAGTACTTC. Encoded protein: CASSQVLAGVEQYF.